This TCR beta chain was identified during a study of OX40 agonist ivuxolimab in advanced cancers. CDR3 length: 12 amino acids. Trimming cost V 4 bases and J 10 bases; bases outside gene matches: 2. Per germline, CDR1 SGHTA and CDR2 FQGTGA. Using immunoSEQ multiplex PCR, the repertoire was profiled, and TCRdb retains in-frame clones only, with some absent. The sample carries roughly 80,000 clones, 80% to 90% recorded once. The sequenced sample was CD4+ or CD8+ T cells sorted from blood, obtained in a trial of the OX40 agonist ivuxolimab. V usage is TRBV7-3 and J usage is TRBJ2-1, with TRBD2 identical over 9 bases. The TCR comes from an adult with an advanced solid tumor such as melanoma, head and neck, liver or kidney cancer. The CDR3 region is CASSSLAGEQFF. Written as DNA, the CDR3 is TGTGCCAGCAGCTCTCTAGCGGGAGAGCAGTTCTTC. The full variable domain, with the rest looked up from reference TRBV7-3 and TRBJ2-1, is GAGVSQTPSNKVTEKGKYVELRCDPISGHTALYWYRQSLGQGPEFLIYFQGTGAADDSGLPNDRFFAVRPEGSVSTLKIQRTERGDSAVYLCASSSLAGEQFFGPGTRLTVL.